This entry lists 19 T cell receptor beta chains sequenced from one sample in a study of identical twins. TCRdb passed the 5' RACE reads through MiXCR, listing each CDR3 protein once. The data contain roughly 720,000 distinct CDR3 sequences, around a sixth of them singletons. These data also formed part of another study, on T cells expressing NK-cell markers.

What was sequenced was PBMCs. These receptors all come from a woman between 18 and 29 years old in good health.

This clonotype was counted a single time. J is TRBJ2-7 and V is TRBV7-9, with D perhaps matching TRBD1 (6 bases). Germline V CDR1 and CDR2: SEHNR, FQNEAQ (reference sequence). Between the trimmed V and J ends, which lost 1 base and 5 bases, there was a span of 15 bases. The CDR3 is made up of 15 amino acids. CDR3 nucleotide sequence: TGTGCCAGCAGCTTAGTGGGGCAGGGGTCCCACGAGCAGTACTTC. Its protein product is CASSLVGQGSHEQYF.

V gene TRBV12-3 or TRBV12-4 combines with J gene TRBJ1-4, with D perhaps matching TRBD1 (6 bases). V was shortened by 6 bases and J by 10 bases, with 15 bases between the two germline ends. The CDR3 has 13 residues. CDR3 loop: CASSPSGAGKLFF. The CDR3 DNA sequence: TGTGCCAGCAGCCCCTCGGGGGCTGGAAAACTGTTTTTT.

V usage is TRBV20-1 and J usage is TRBJ2-2, with unresolved D. The CDR3 is made up of 11 amino acids. Germline V gene data show CDR1 as DFQATT and CDR2 as SNEGSKA (reference sequence). The V end lost 3 bases, the J end lost 4 bases, and 3 bases lay between the germline ends. CDR3 region: CSARSTGELFF. In DNA, the CDR3 is TGCAGTGCTAGGTCCACCGGGGAGCTGTTTTTT.

The V gene is TRBV15, the J gene TRBJ2-2; D gene unclear. Germline V gene data show CDR1 as LNHNV and CDR2 as YYDKDF (reference sequence). Trimming cost V 4 bases and J 6 bases, with 9 bases left between them. CDR3 length: 13 residues. CDR3 loop: CATSNLDSGELFF. DNA for the CDR3: TGTGCCACCAGCAACCTTGATTCCGGGGAGCTGTTTTTT.

The rearrangement uses TRBV6-5 and TRBJ2-1; D possibly uses TRBD1 or TRBD2 (5 bases each). Germline loops: CDR1 MNHEY, CDR2 SVGAGI. The CDR3 is made up of 16 amino acids. Trimming pared 0 bases from V and 9 bases from J, leaving 18 bases between. CDR3 sequence reads: CASSYSGETSASEQFF. The DNA for the CDR3 is TGTGCCAGCAGTTACTCGGGGGAGACGAGTGCCAGTGAGCAGTTCTTC.

This clonotype has a handful of counts. V gene TRBV6-1 combines with J gene TRBJ2-1; 7 nucleotides match TRBD2. Per the germline V gene, CDR1 is MNHNS and CDR2 is SASEGT. V was clipped by 6 bases and J by 6 bases; unmatched bases: 5. The CDR3 covers 13 residues. CDR3 DNA: TGTGCCAGCAGGCAGGGAGGGGTCAATGAGCAGTTCTTC. Translating it yields CASRQGGVNEQFF.

The chain employs TRBV11-2 and TRBJ2-3; 13 bases line up with TRBD2. V lost 1 base, J lost 6 bases, and 10 bases stayed unmatched. The CDR3 is 18 amino acids. Germline assignment: CDR1 SGHAT and CDR2 FQNNGV. The CDR3 reads CASSLGVLAGGPTDTQYF. The CDR3 DNA follows: TGTGCCAGCAGCTTAGGGGTACTAGCGGGAGGGCCTACGGATACGCAGTATTTT.

Only a few counts were recorded for this clonotype. This rearrangement joins TRBV12-3 or TRBV12-4 to TRBJ2-5; 7 bases are shared with TRBD2. Trimming at V came to 6 bases and at J to 2 bases, leaving 6 bases not matched to a gene. The CDR3 loop spans 14 amino acids. CDR3 in amino acids: CASSHGGGQETQYF. The CDR3 nucleotides read TGTGCCAGCAGCCATGGGGGGGGGCAAGAGACCCAGTACTTC.

In its sample, this clonotype was seen a few times. This chain connects TRBV20-1 to TRBJ2-1; TRBD2 is a possible D gene (7 bases). This CDR3 is built from 14 residues. V was pared by 0 bases and J by 6 bases, with 12 bases between. Germline-derived CDR1 and CDR2 are DFQATT and SNEGSKA (reference sequence). CDR3 loop: CSARDWGGGNEQFF. CDR3 bases: TGCAGTGCTAGAGATTGGGGAGGGGGCAATGAGCAGTTCTTC.

This clonotype was seen more than once but under ten times. The V gene is TRBV6-2 or TRBV6-3, the J gene TRBJ2-5; 9 bases line up with TRBD2. CDR3 length: 14 amino acids. Germline loops: CDR1 MNHEY, CDR2 SVGEGT. The V and J ends lost 7 bases and 4 bases, in that order; junction bases with no gene match: 7. DNA of the CDR3: TGTGCCAGCAAAAATAGCGGGGGCAGAGAGACCCAGTACTTC. As protein: CASKNSGGRETQYF.

The chain combines TRBV18 with TRBJ2-1; no clear D. The CDR3 sequence is 13 residues long. Germline V gene sequence: CDR1 KGHSH, CDR2 LQKENI. Trimming removed 6 bases at V and 7 bases at J, with 13 bases between. The CDR3 is CASSPEKANEQFF. CDR3 sequence (DNA): TGTGCCAGCTCCCCGGAGAAAGCGAATGAGCAGTTCTTC.

The chain joins TRBV20-1 to TRBJ1-2; D unresolved. From germline, CDR1 is DFQATT and CDR2 SNEGSKA (reference sequence). With 3 bases removed from V and 0 bases from J, the gap between germline ends came to 14 bases. The CDR3 length is 15 residues. CDR3 region: CSASLGSDPNYGYTF. Written as DNA, the CDR3 is TGCAGTGCTAGTTTGGGCAGCGACCCTAACTATGGCTACACCTTC.

The chain uses TRBV15 and TRBJ1-5; the D is unclear. Germline CDR1 is LNHNV and CDR2 is YYDKDF (reference sequence). V lost 3 bases and J 5 bases, leaving 8 bases between the germline ends. The CDR3 covers 13 residues. CDR3 region: CATSSHADQPQHF. Written as DNA, the CDR3 is TGTGCCACCAGCAGCCACGCCGATCAGCCCCAGCATTTT.

This clonotype has only a few counts. The chain uses TRBV4-3 and TRBJ1-2, with D maybe TRBD1 (5 bases). The CDR3 runs 13 residues. CDR1 is LGHNA, CDR2 YSLEER, per germline. Trimming took off 1 base at V and 6 bases at J, with 9 bases between the two ends. CDR3 residues: CASSQGRANGYTF. Written as DNA, the CDR3 is TGCGCCAGCAGCCAAGGCAGGGCAAATGGCTACACCTTC.

In its sample, this clonotype was seen a few times. V usage is TRBV6-5 and J usage is TRBJ1-1, with D unresolved. V was pared by 4 bases and J by 9 bases, with 15 bases between. The CDR3 is 13 residues long. Germline CDR1 MNHEY, CDR2 SVGAGI. In DNA, the CDR3 is TGTGCCAGCAGTTCAGAACGCCAGCTGCAAGCTTTCTTT. Residues: CASSSERQLQAFF.

The CDR3 protein is CASSASSSEKLFF. In DNA form, the CDR3 reads TGTGCCAGCAGCGCGTCCTCCTCCGAAAAACTGTTTTTT. This chain joins TRBV9 and TRBJ1-4; D remains unclear. V shed 3 bases and J shed 8 bases, with 11 bases lying between them. Germline CDR1 and CDR2: SGDLS and YYNGEE. The CDR3 length is 13 residues.

This clonotype was counted once. The rearrangement links TRBV11-1 to TRBJ2-1; D is possibly TRBD2 (6 bases). Per the germline V gene, CDR1 is SGHAT and CDR2 is FQDESV (reference sequence). V lost 1 base and J lost 8, with 12 bases in between. The CDR3 loop spans 14 amino acids. The CDR3 coding sequence is TGTGCCAGCAGCTTAGGACTAGGGTACCATGAGCAGTTCTTC. The encoded protein is CASSLGLGYHEQFF.

This clonotype has more than one count but fewer than ten. The chain links TRBV5-1 to TRBJ1-2; 7 nucleotides line up with TRBD1. Germline V gene lookup returns CDR1 SGHRS and CDR2 YFSETQ. V shed 0 bases, J shed 5 bases, and the junction held 7 bases outside the gene matches. The CDR3 spans 15 residues. CDR3 loop: CASSLGQGTSYGYTF. The CDR3 DNA is TGCGCCAGCAGCTTGGGACAGGGAACAAGTTATGGCTACACCTTC.

A word on this clonotype: Given a much more abundant clone one base away, this may be a read error. The chain recombines TRBV12-3 or TRBV12-4 with TRBJ1-2; the D gene is possibly TRBD1 (5 bases). V was shortened by 3 bases and J by 7 bases, with 12 bases between the two germline ends. CDR3 length: 13 amino acids. The CDR3 reads CASSFGRDSGYTF. The CDR3 DNA sequence: TGTGCCAGCAGTTTCGGAAGGGACTCTGGCTACACCTTC.